Below are 32 T cell receptor beta chains sequenced from a single sample in a study of circulating CD8 cells and anti-PD-1 response in melanoma. Each library started from roughly 16 ng of total RNA using the QIAseq Immune Repertoire TCR panel. TCRdb reanalysed the reads using MiXCR and keeps one entry per CDR3 protein. This table holds 550 to 650 distinct CDR3 sequences, roughly 9.6% found once. Four subsets defined by PD-1 and/or TIGIT were sorted from live CD3+CD8+TCRalphabeta+ cells. The sequencing here drew on CD8+ T cells from PBMCs, taken at baseline or after one month of anti-PD-1 therapy (not recorded which). These receptors were taken from a human donor with melanoma.

About this clonotype itself: A much more abundant neighbour one base away suggests this may be a read error. Since no conserved phenylalanine or tryptophan closes the CDR3, a read error is the likely cause. The chain uses TRBV28 and TRBJ2-7; D is possibly TRBD2 (5 bases). The germline gives CDR1 MDHEN, CDR2 SYDVKM. The CDR3 is 12 residues long. V lost 3 bases and J 3 bases, leaving 6 bases between the germline ends. The CDR3: CASSFEGYEQYL. The CDR3 region has the DNA TGTGCCAGCAGTTTTGAGGGCTACGAGCAGTACCTC.

In its sample, this clonotype ranks as large. V is TRBV13 and J is TRBJ1-2; 8 nucleotides align to TRBD1. Looked up from germline, CDR1 is PRHDT and CDR2 is FYEKMQ (reference sequence). CDR3 length: 15 residues. V shed 3 bases, J shed 4 bases, and the junction held 7 bases outside the gene matches. The CDR3 nucleotides are TGTGCCAGCAGCTTTGGACAGGGAAGGCCCTATGGCTACACCTTC. The encoded protein is CASSFGQGRPYGYTF.

This clonotype is termed medium-sized (0.01 to 0.1%). The V and J genes are TRBV27 and TRBJ1-5; D gene unclear. The germline V gene has CDR1 MNHEY and CDR2 SMNVEV (reference sequence). The V end was cut by 0 bases, the J end by 6 bases, with 9 bases between. The length of the CDR3 is 14 residues. The CDR3 spells CASSLSGLSQPQHF. CDR3 nucleotides: TGTGCCAGCAGTTTATCAGGGTTGAGTCAGCCCCAGCATTTT.

By sample fraction, this clonotype is medium-sized. CDR3 loop: CASSYVGEGLSEQYF. CDR3 DNA sequence: TGTGCCAGCAGTTACGTGGGGGAAGGGCTCTCCGAGCAGTACTTC. The rearrangement uses TRBV6-6 and TRBJ2-7, with D perhaps matching TRBD1 or TRBD2 (5 bases each). Germline V CDR1 and CDR2: MNHNY, SVGAGI (reference sequence). This CDR3 has 15 amino acids. V shed 2 bases and J shed 6 bases, with 17 bases lying between them.

By sample share, this clonotype is medium-sized. The chain uses TRBV7-9 and TRBJ1-2; D gene ambiguous. Germline V lookup: CDR1 SEHNR, CDR2 FQNEAQ (reference sequence). The CDR3 runs to 15 residues. Trimming removed 5 bases at V and 6 bases at J, with 19 bases between. The CDR3 DNA reads as TGTGCCAGCAGCCCTTGGGTAACAGAAGGAAATGGCTACACCTTC. It translates to CASSPWVTEGNGYTF.

Of note for this clonotype: One junction end disagrees with the germline gene, perhaps due to a read error. This chain joins TRBV19 and TRBJ2-7; 9 bases align to TRBD1. This CDR3 spans 14 amino acids. Per germline, CDR1 LNHDA and CDR2 SQIVND (reference sequence). The CDR3 DNA reads as TGTGCCAGTACTCCGACAGGGGGAATATATGAGCAGTGCTTC. This sequence encodes CASTPTGGIYEQCF.

Within the sample, this clonotype is large. The chain couples TRBV28 to TRBJ1-1; D is undetermined. The CDR3 has 12 residues. The V gene's germline CDR1 is MDHEN and CDR2 SYDVKM. V was clipped by 6 bases and J by 8 bases, with 13 bases between them. For the CDR3, the DNA is TGTGCCAGCAGGGCCGACCTCCTCGAAGCTTTCTTT. This sequence encodes CASRADLLEAFF.

This clonotype is judged large. The chain couples TRBV27 to TRBJ2-7; 7 bases map to TRBD1. Germline assignment: CDR1 MNHEY and CDR2 SMNVEV (reference sequence). This CDR3 has 14 residues. Trimming removed 4 bases from V and 4 bases from J; junction bases left unmatched: 7. The CDR3 here is CASSSVDRRYEQYF. The CDR3 bases are TGTGCCAGCAGTTCCGTGGACAGGCGATACGAGCAGTACTTC.

The V call is TRBV28, the J call TRBJ1-1; D call uncertain. Germline V gene data show CDR1 as MDHEN and CDR2 as SYDVKM. The CDR3 extends over 16 amino acids. Between the trimmed V and J ends, which lost 3 bases and 4 bases, there was a span of 18 bases. The CDR3 nucleotides read TGTGCCAGCAGTTTTCGGGGTGGGAGGGTGTTCACTGAAGCTTTCTTT. It translates to CASSFRGGRVFTEAFF.

This clonotype qualifies as medium-sized (0.01 to 0.1%). The chain joins TRBV2 to TRBJ1-2; 10 bases match TRBD1. In germline, CDR1 is SNHLY, CDR2 FYNNEI. V dropped 0 bases and J dropped 7; count of bases not matched to a gene: 8. This CDR3 spans 16 amino acids. The CDR3 nucleotides are TGTGCCAGCAGTGAAGCGCTTCGGGACAGGGGTGGTGGCTACACCTTC. It specifies CASSEALRDRGGGYTF.

By share of the sample, this clonotype is large. The chain uses TRBV19 and TRBJ2-7; D remains ambiguous. With 1 base removed from V and 5 bases from J, the gap between germline ends came to 6 bases. CDR1 LNHDA and CDR2 SQIVND come from the germline V gene (reference sequence). CDR3 length equals 12 residues. The DNA of the CDR3 is TGTGCCAGTAGTATAGGGTGGAACGAGCAGTACTTC. It translates to CASSIGWNEQYF.

This clonotype is large by share. This chain joins TRBV28 and TRBJ2-3; perhaps TRBD1 as D (6 bases). Germline V gene lookup returns CDR1 MDHEN and CDR2 SYDVKM. The V gene lost 5 bases and the J gene lost 0 bases, with 18 bases spanning the gap. This CDR3 spans 17 amino acids. The CDR3 region is CASSQHLQGISTDTQYF. The CDR3 bases are TGTGCCAGCAGTCAACATTTACAGGGTATAAGCACAGATACGCAGTATTTT.

By sample fraction, this clonotype is medium-sized. The rearrangement links TRBV7-9 to TRBJ1-3; D is undetermined. Germline loops: CDR1 SEHNR, CDR2 FQNEAQ (reference sequence). The length of the CDR3 is 16 residues. Trimming left V 1 base short and J 2 bases short, with 12 bases between. DNA of the CDR3: TGTGCCAGCAGCTTAGAGGAGGGAGCGGCTGGAAACACCATATATTTT. Its protein product is CASSLEEGAAGNTIYF. The whole variable domain, remainder taken from reference TRBV7-9 and TRBJ1-3, is DTGVSQNPRHKITKRGQNVTFRCDPISEHNRLYWYRQTLGQGPEFLTYFQNEAQLEKSRLLSDRFSAERPKGSFSTLEIQRTEQGDSAMYLCASSLEEGAAGNTIYFGEGSWLTVV.

In its sample, this clonotype ranks as medium-sized. V is TRBV7-9 and J is TRBJ2-7, with D unclear. Germline V gene sequence: CDR1 SEHNR, CDR2 FQNEAQ (reference sequence). CDR3 length equals 14 residues. V lost 1 base, J lost 3 bases, and 10 bases lay in between. CDR3 protein: CASSLVPGFYEQYF. The DNA for the CDR3 is TGTGCCAGCAGCTTAGTTCCGGGTTTCTACGAGCAGTACTTC.

This clonotype is medium-sized. J is TRBJ2-1 and V is TRBV2; possibly TRBD2 for D (5 bases). CDR1 is SNHLY, CDR2 FYNNEI, per germline. V lost 6 bases and J lost 3, with 12 bases in between. The CDR3 has 14 amino acids. The CDR3 coding sequence is TGTGCCAGCAGGGAGGAACGGGACTACAATGAGCAGTTCTTC. This codes for CASREERDYNEQFF. Filled out from reference TRBV2 and TRBJ2-1, the complete variable domain reads EPEVTQTPSHQVTQMGQEVILRCVPISNHLYFYWYRQILGQKVEFLVSFYNNEISEKSEIFDDQFSVERPDGSNFTLKIRSTKLEDSAMYFCASREERDYNEQFFGPGTRLTVL.

This clonotype counts as large. The J gene is TRBJ2-4, the V gene TRBV5-8; D possibly uses TRBD1 or TRBD2 (5 bases each). The V gene lost 2 bases and the J gene lost 11 bases, with 17 bases spanning the gap. The CDR3 spans 14 residues. Germline loops: CDR1 SGHTS, CDR2 YDEGEE. For the CDR3, the DNA is TGTGCCAGCAGCTTACCGGGACCCCTATTCCTTCAGTACTTC. Protein product: CASSLPGPLFLQYF.

In its sample, this clonotype ranks as medium-sized (0.01 to 0.1%). The chain has TRBV7-2 and TRBJ2-5, with TRBD2 matching 12 bases. CDR3 size: 20 residues. From germline, CDR1 is SGHTA and CDR2 FQGNSA. Trimming cost V 1 base and J 4 bases; bases outside gene matches: 16. The CDR3 nucleotides read TGTGCCAGCAGCTTAGTCGGGACCAGGACTAGCGGGATAGTGGTAGAGACCCAGTACTTC. This gives the protein CASSLVGTRTSGIVVETQYF.

This clonotype is termed large. The gene calls are TRBV5-6 and TRBJ2-3; 13 bases match TRBD2. V was clipped by 4 bases and J by 1 base; unmatched bases: 6. The germline CDR1 and CDR2 sequences are SGHDT and YYEEEE. The length of the CDR3 is 17 residues. CDR3 amino acids: CASSLGLAGSGTDTQYF. CDR3 DNA: TGTGCCAGCAGCCTGGGACTAGCGGGGTCGGGCACAGATACGCAGTATTTT.

This clonotype is labeled as large. The CDR3 reads CASRGRGGAVYNEQFF. The CDR3 DNA reads as TGTGCCAGCAGAGGACGCGGGGGCGCCGTCTACAATGAGCAGTTCTTC. The chain carries TRBV28 and TRBJ2-1, with D perhaps matching TRBD2 (7 bases). CDR1 and CDR2 from the germline V gene are MDHEN and SYDVKM. The CDR3 has 16 amino acids. V lost 6 bases and J 3 bases, leaving 18 bases between the germline ends. The whole variable domain, filled in from reference TRBV28 and TRBJ2-1, reads DVKVTQSSRYLVKRTGEKVFLECVQDMDHENMFWYRQDPGLGLRLIYFSYDVKMKEKGDIPEGYSVSREKKERFSLILESASTNQTSMYLCASRGRGGAVYNEQFFGPGTRLTVL.

By share of the sample, this clonotype is medium-sized. The rearrangement joins TRBV28 to TRBJ2-7, with 8 positions matching TRBD1. The V segment lost 7 bases and the J segment 4 bases; nucleotides outside the gene matches: 12. CDR1 and CDR2 (germline): MDHEN, SYDVKM. This CDR3 has 15 residues. This CDR3 reads CASTIRTGQTYEQYF. The CDR3 DNA follows: TGTGCCAGCACCATTAGGACAGGGCAAACATACGAGCAGTACTTC.

This clonotype is labeled large. CDR3: CASSFEGGYNEQFF. CDR3 sequence (DNA): TGTGCCAGCAGTTTTGAAGGGGGCTACAATGAGCAGTTCTTC. J is TRBJ2-1 and V is TRBV28, with D perhaps TRBD1 (6 bases). The V gene lost 3 bases and the J gene lost 3 bases, with 9 bases spanning the gap. Germline CDR1 and CDR2: MDHEN and SYDVKM. CDR3 length: 14 residues.

As to this clonotype: The junction departs from germline at one end; a sequencing error may be responsible. CDR3 nucleotide sequence: TGTGCCTGCAGTGAAGGGACGGTGGCCCCCGGGGAGCTGTTTTTT. It yields the protein CACSEGTVAPGELFF. The chain uses TRBV2 and TRBJ2-2, with D possibly being TRBD1 or TRBD2 (5 bases each). Germline loops: CDR1 SNHLY, CDR2 FYNNEI. The length of the CDR3 is 15 residues.

Judged by abundance, this clonotype is medium-sized (0.01 to 0.1%). The chain joins TRBV12-3 or TRBV12-4 to TRBJ2-1; D not resolved. V lost 7 bases to trimming and J lost 1 base, with 14 bases between them. CDR3 size: 15 residues. The CDR3 reads CASNSGRRSYNEQFF. The CDR3 DNA follows: TGTGCCAGCAACTCGGGCCGGCGGTCCTACAATGAGCAGTTCTTC.

In this sample, this clonotype is large. This chain links TRBV19 with TRBJ2-7; 10 nucleotides match TRBD1. V trimming: 8 bases; J trimming: 4 bases; junction bases outside the gene matches: 8. Per the germline V gene, CDR1 is LNHDA and CDR2 is SQIVND (reference sequence). The CDR3 is 14 residues long. The CDR3 reads CASEATGGIYEQYF. CDR3 DNA sequence: TGTGCCAGTGAGGCGACAGGGGGCATTTACGAGCAGTACTTC. The full variable domain, completed using reference TRBV19 and TRBJ2-7, is DGGITQSPKYLFRKEGQNVTLSCEQNLNHDAMYWYRQDPGQGLRLIYYSQIVNDFQKGDIAEGYSVSREKKESFPLTVTSAQKNPTAFYLCASEATGGIYEQYFGPGTRLTVT.

This clonotype is medium-sized within its sample. The chain has TRBV28 and TRBJ1-6; TRBD1 matches at 10 bases. Germline V CDR1 and CDR2: MDHEN, SYDVKM. The J segment lost 10 bases and the V segment lost 3 bases, leaving 6 bases of the junction unmatched. This CDR3 is 15 amino acids long. In DNA, the CDR3 is TGTGCCAGCAGTTTTACCGGGACAGGGGACTCACCCCTCCACTTT. It is translated as CASSFTGTGDSPLHF.

Concerning this clonotype: At one boundary the junction diverges from the germline segment, which might be a read error. The rearrangement links TRBV4-1 to TRBJ2-3; 8 bases fit TRBD2. The CDR3 runs 15 residues. CDR1 is MGHRA and CDR2 is YSYEKL in the germline V gene. This CDR3 is CASSQFGGETGTQYF. The CDR3 nucleotides are TGCGCCAGCAGCCAATTCGGGGGGGAGACAGGTACGCAGTATTTT.

The table lists this clonotype with a few counts. V and J are TRBV5-4 and TRBJ2-7, with 7 bases identical to TRBD2. The V and J ends lost 2 bases and 3 bases, in that order; junction bases with no gene match: 2. Germline V gene sequence: CDR1 SGHNT, CDR2 YYREEE (reference sequence). This CDR3 has 13 amino acids. The CDR3 here is CASSLSGGYEQYF. CDR3 bases: TGTGCCAGCAGCTTATCGGGAGGCTACGAGCAGTACTTC. The full variable domain, rest sourced from reference TRBV5-4 and TRBJ2-7, is ETGVTQSPTHLIKTRGQQVTLRCSSQSGHNTVSWYQQALGQGPQFIFQYYREEENGRGNFPPRFSGLQFPNYSSELNVNALELDDSALYLCASSLSGGYEQYFGPGTRLTVT.

Concerning this clonotype: One end of the junction is discordant with germline, which a read error may explain. This chain uses TRBV28 with TRBJ2-7, with a tentative D call TRBD1 (5 bases). CDR3 size: 14 residues. Per the germline V gene, CDR1 is MDHEN and CDR2 is SYDVKM. CDR3: CGSCLFGASYEQYF. In DNA form, the CDR3 reads TGTGGCAGCTGTTTGTTTGGGGCCTCCTACGAGCAGTACTTC. The variable domain in full, with the rest retrieved from reference TRBV28 and TRBJ2-7, is DVKVTQSSRYLVKRTGEKVFLECVQDMDHENMFWYRQDPGLGLRLIYFSYDVKMKEKGDIPEGYSVSREKKERFSLILESASTNQTSMYLCGSCLFGASYEQYFGPGTRLTVT.

This clonotype is deemed medium-sized. The conserved phenylalanine or tryptophan is not found at the CDR3 terminus, so this likely reflects a read error. The chain carries TRBV28 and TRBJ2-2; the D is unclear. Trimming left V 5 bases short and J 6 bases short, with 13 bases between. In germline, CDR1 is MDHEN, CDR2 SYDVKM. CDR3 length: 14 amino acids. CDR3 nucleotide sequence: TGTGCCAGCAGTCCACCCGACGTGCCCGGGGAGCTGTTTTCT. This encodes CASSPPDVPGELFS.

In this sample, this clonotype is large. The chain recombines TRBV20-1 with TRBJ2-7, with 7 positions matching TRBD1. Trimming at V came to 1 base and at J to 2 bases, leaving 5 bases not matched to a gene. Germline V gene data show CDR1 as DFQATT and CDR2 as SNEGSKA (reference sequence). The CDR3 runs to 14 residues. CDR3 coding DNA: TGCAGTGCTAGAGGGACAGGACTTACCTACGAGCAGTACTTC. Protein sequence: CSARGTGLTYEQYF.

The chain employs TRBV23-1 and TRBJ1-6; D is unresolved. TRBV23-1 is given ORF status, its function remaining uncertain. This CDR3 has 20 amino acids. Trimming removed 3 bases from V and 7 bases from J, with 28 bases in between. The CDR3 nucleotides are TGCGCCAGCAGTCACATCCCCCCTGGAAGGGTGGCCCTGAAAAATTCACCCCTCCACTTT. It encodes CASSHIPPGRVALKNSPLHF.

This clonotype is deemed medium-sized. J is TRBJ1-1 and V is TRBV7-2; a possible D gene is TRBD1 (5 bases). Trimming removed 4 bases from V and 3 bases from J, with 12 bases in between. The germline gives CDR1 SGHTA, CDR2 FQGNSA. The CDR3 loop spans 14 amino acids. The CDR3: CASSSWGTYTEAFF. The CDR3 bases are TGTGCCAGCAGCTCCTGGGGGACGTACACTGAAGCTTTCTTT. Full variable domain (rest looked up from reference TRBV7-2 and TRBJ1-1): GAGVSQSPSNKVTEKGKDVELRCDPISGHTALYWYRQSLGQGLEFLIYFQGNSAPDKSGLPSDRFSAERTGGSVSTLTIQRTQQEDSAVYLCASSSWGTYTEAFFGQGTRLTVV.